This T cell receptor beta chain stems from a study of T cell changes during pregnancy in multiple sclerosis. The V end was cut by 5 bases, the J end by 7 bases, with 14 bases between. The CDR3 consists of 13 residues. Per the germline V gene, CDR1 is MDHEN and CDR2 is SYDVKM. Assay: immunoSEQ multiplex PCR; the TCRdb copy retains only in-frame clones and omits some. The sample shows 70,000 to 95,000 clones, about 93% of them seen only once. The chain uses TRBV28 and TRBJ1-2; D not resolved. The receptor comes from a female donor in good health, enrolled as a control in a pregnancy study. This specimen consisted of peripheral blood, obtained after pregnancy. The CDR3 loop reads CASSATHSGGYTF. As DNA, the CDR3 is TGTGCCAGCAGTGCTACCCACAGCGGTGGCTACACCTTC.